Included here is one T cell receptor beta chain sequence, with context. The data derive from a study of blood T cell repertoires in COVID-19. Overall study: The United States, Italy and Spain provided the acute and convalescent COVID-19 samples. Sample material is recorded as cDNA or gDNA derived from T cells, B-cell-depleted T cells, or PBMCs.

The CDR3 extends over 17 amino acids. Looked up from germline, CDR1 is SGHDT and CDR2 is YYEEEE. V lost 2 bases to trimming and J lost 5 bases; unmatched junction nucleotides: 9. Only in-frame clones appear in the TCRdb table, and some are missing; sequencing was by immunoSEQ multiplex PCR. This sample has under 200,000 clones, with roughly 88% found just once. The material sequenced was peripheral blood. This receptor was taken from a woman aged 80 or over with acute or convalescent COVID-19. The J gene is TRBJ1-4, the V gene TRBV5-6, with 10 bases matching TRBD1. The CDR3, as DNA: TGTGCCAGCAGCTTTCTCGCGGGGACAGGGGTGAATGAAAAACTGTTTTTT. As protein: CASSFLAGTGVNEKLFF.